The sequence of this T cell receptor (beta chain) was determined in a study of T cells after yellow fever vaccination. About the study: Each low-cell-number fraction was prepared by means of SMART-Seq v4 Ultra Low Input.

Whole-study results and caveats: The secondary response peaked faster, at day 5 versus 15, but was weaker. After the booster, approximately 96% of CD4 and 75% to 90% of CD8 primary-response clones were re-detected.

This clonotype was seen a handful of times. The antigen is not known. A universal primer site and UMIs were added as TCR cDNA was made by 5'RACE template switching. TCRdb ran MiXCR on the 5' RACE reads and lists one entry per CDR3 protein. The data show a few hundred thousand distinct CDR3 sequences, with around 9.3% seen just once and about 3.7% held by the top ten. This TCR came from a man between 18 and 29 years old who received the YFV17D yellow fever vaccine. The sequences come from CD4+ T cells sorted from PBMCs, collected 5 days after the yellow fever booster vaccination.

CDR3 sequence (DNA): TGCAGCGTTTTGGAGGCCTCTAGCACAGATACGCAGTATTTT. This gives the protein CSVLEASSTDTQYF. J is TRBJ2-3 and V is TRBV29-1; perhaps TRBD2 as D (5 bases). The germline V gene has CDR1 SQVTM and CDR2 ANQGSEA. Trimming removed 5 bases from V and 0 bases from J, with 12 bases in between. This CDR3 has 14 amino acids.